This T cell receptor (beta chain) was profiled in a study of OX40 agonist ivuxolimab in advanced cancers. Blood samples were obtained at baseline, cycle 4 day 1, and cycle 7 day 1. The CDR3 spans 14 residues. With 4 bases removed from V and 6 bases from J, the gap between germline ends came to 12 bases. Looked up from germline, CDR1 is LNHDA and CDR2 is SQIVND (reference sequence). Assay used: immunoSEQ multiplex PCR; TCRdb lists only in-frame clones, some missing. The table has tens of thousands of clones, 85% to 90% seen once. The sequenced sample was CD4+ or CD8+ T cells sorted from blood, obtained in a trial of the OX40 agonist ivuxolimab. The TCR comes from an adult with an advanced solid tumor such as melanoma, head and neck, liver or kidney cancer. This sequence joins TRBV19 and TRBJ2-2; TRBD2 is a possible D gene (6 bases). The CDR3: CASSRREVPGELFF. The CDR3, as DNA: TGTGCCAGTAGTAGGAGGGAGGTTCCCGGGGAGCTGTTTTTT.